These T cell receptor beta chains were read from a single sample in a study of cytomegalovirus exposure and HLA in healthy donors. Assay used: immunoSEQ multiplex PCR; TCRdb lists only in-frame clones, some missing. The data contain 70,000 or so clones, roughly 69% of them singletons. Sequencing was carried out using PBMCs. These TCRs come from a woman in her 50s in good health and CMV-seronegative. CDR3s include the opening cysteine and the closing phenylalanine or tryptophan. D genes are given only for firm matches. Size is omitted from some rows. Given values are once, few, many or a class for expanded clones.

clone size: -
V gene: TRBV29-1
J gene: TRBJ1-1
D gene: TRBD1
CDR3 DNA: TGCAGCGTTTCCAAGACAGGGGTGGACACTGAAGCTTTCTTT
CDR3 protein: CSVSKTGVDTEAFF

clone size: -
V gene: TRBV5-1
J gene: TRBJ2-1
D gene: TRBD2
CDR3 DNA: TGCGCCAGCAGCAGGATAGCGGGAGGAAGCGATGAGCAGTTCTTC
CDR3 protein: CASSRIAGGSDEQFF

clone size: few
V gene: TRBV2
J gene: TRBJ2-2
D gene: TRBD1
CDR3 DNA: TGTGCCAGCAGTGCGCCGGGACAGGGCTCTTATGGGGGGGAGCTGTTTTTT
CDR3 protein: CASSAPGQGSYGGELFF

clone size: -
V gene: TRBV6-5
J gene: TRBJ2-7
D gene: TRBD2
CDR3 DNA: TGTGCCAGCAGACGCCTAGCGGGAGGTTCCTACGAGCAGTACTTC
CDR3 protein: CASRRLAGGSYEQYF

clone size: -
V gene: TRBV4-3
J gene: TRBJ2-2
D gene: -
CDR3 DNA: TGCGCCAGCAGCCAAGAATGGAGGGGTGGCACCGGGGAGCTGTTTTTT
CDR3 protein: CASSQEWRGGTGELFF

clone size: -
V gene: TRBV6-5
J gene: TRBJ2-7
D gene: TRBD2
CDR3 DNA: TGTGCCAGCAGTTACCTAGCGGCCGGCTCCTACGAGCAGTACTTC
CDR3 protein: CASSYLAAGSYEQYF

clone size: -
V gene: TRBV6-6
J gene: TRBJ2-7
D gene: -
CDR3 DNA: TGTGCCAGCAGTCTGGACATACACAGCTCCTACGAGCAGTACTTC
CDR3 protein: CASSLDIHSSYEQYF

clone size: few
V gene: TRBV9
J gene: TRBJ1-2
D gene: -
CDR3 DNA: TGTGCCAGCAGCGTAGGGGCAGGGTATGGCTACACCTTC
CDR3 protein: CASSVGAGYGYTF

clone size: -
V gene: TRBV5-1
J gene: TRBJ2-2
D gene: -
CDR3 DNA: TGCGCCAGCAGCTTCACCGACTCCGGGGAGCTGTTTTTT
CDR3 protein: CASSFTDSGELFF

clone size: -
V gene: TRBV9
J gene: TRBJ2-1
D gene: TRBD2
CDR3 DNA: TGTGCCAGCAGCGTTAGGTCCGGGACTACCAACAATGAGCAGTTCTTC
CDR3 protein: CASSVRSGTTNNEQFF

clone size: -
V gene: TRBV7-2
J gene: TRBJ1-1
D gene: TRBD1
CDR3 DNA: TGTGCCAGCAGCACCCGACAGGGGAGGATCAGTGAAGCTTTCTTT
CDR3 protein: CASSTRQGRISEAFF

clone size: few
V gene: TRBV12-5
J gene: TRBJ2-1
D gene: TRBD2
CDR3 DNA: TGTGCTAGTGGTCAGGGACTAGCGACCTACAATGAGCAGTTCTTC
CDR3 protein: CASGQGLATYNEQFF

clone size: few
V gene: TRBV7-2
J gene: TRBJ1-1
D gene: -
CDR3 DNA: TGTGCCAGCAGCTTACCCCCAGGGGACGCTGAAGCTTTCTTT
CDR3 protein: CASSLPPGDAEAFF

clone size: -
V gene: TRBV27
J gene: TRBJ2-1
D gene: TRBD1
CDR3 DNA: TGTGCCAGCAGCGGACAGGGGGCATCCTACAATGAGCAGTTCTTC
CDR3 protein: CASSGQGASYNEQFF

clone size: -
V gene: TRBV6-5
J gene: TRBJ1-5
D gene: -
CDR3 DNA: TGTGCCAGCAGTTTTGGTCCCGGGAGCAATCAGCCCCAGCATTTT
CDR3 protein: CASSFGPGSNQPQHF

clone size: -
V gene: TRBV7-9
J gene: TRBJ2-7
D gene: -
CDR3 DNA: TGTGCCAGCAGCTTCACCCTTGAGGGTAGCGAGCAGTACTTC
CDR3 protein: CASSFTLEGSEQYF

clone size: -
V gene: TRBV5-6
J gene: TRBJ2-5
D gene: -
CDR3 DNA: TGTGCCAGCAGCAGGACTGACTCCGGAGAGACCCAGTACTTC
CDR3 protein: CASSRTDSGETQYF